The TCR beta chain described here comes from a study of cytomegalovirus exposure and HLA in healthy donors. Profiled with immunoSEQ multiplex PCR; TCRdb holds only in-frame clones, not every one. This sample has approximately 300,000 clones, with approximately 86% found just once. Trimming at V came to 3 bases and at J to 5 bases, leaving 9 bases not matched to a gene. Germline V gene lookup returns CDR1 SGDLS and CDR2 YYNGEE. This CDR3 is 15 amino acids long. The sequenced material came from PBMCs. This TCR came from a woman in her twenties or thirties in good health and CMV-seropositive. V gene TRBV9 combines with J gene TRBJ1-2; TRBD1 aligns across 8 bases. Here the CDR3 reads CASSGTGGSWYGYTF. The CDR3 DNA is TGTGCCAGCAGCGGTACAGGGGGTTCATGGTATGGCTACACCTTC.